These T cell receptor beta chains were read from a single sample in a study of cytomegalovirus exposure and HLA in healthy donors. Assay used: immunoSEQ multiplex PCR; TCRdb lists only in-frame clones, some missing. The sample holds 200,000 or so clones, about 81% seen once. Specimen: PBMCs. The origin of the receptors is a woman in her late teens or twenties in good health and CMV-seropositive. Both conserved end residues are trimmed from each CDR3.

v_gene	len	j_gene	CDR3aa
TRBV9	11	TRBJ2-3	ASSVGRRDTQY
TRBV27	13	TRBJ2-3	ASSSVGQGADTQY
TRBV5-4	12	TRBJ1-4	ASSLEGDGEKLF
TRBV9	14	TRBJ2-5	ASSEEGQGWQETQY
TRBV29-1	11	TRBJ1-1	SSRWQLNTEAF
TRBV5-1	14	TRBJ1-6	ASSSRVSSYNSPLH
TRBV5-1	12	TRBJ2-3	ASSLISSTDTQY
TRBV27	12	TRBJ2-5	ASSPLTTGETQY
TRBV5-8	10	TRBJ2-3	ASSQGWDTQY
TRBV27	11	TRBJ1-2	ASSFLGGGGYT
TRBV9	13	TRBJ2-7	ASSSTGGRSYEQY
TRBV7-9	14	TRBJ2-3	SSSSTGTGVTDTQY
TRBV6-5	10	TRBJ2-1	ASSRGSSEQF